The rows below give T cell receptor beta chains drawn from one sample of a study of Ad26.COV2.S vaccination and SARS-CoV-2 variants. The table came from immunoSEQ multiplex PCR; TCRdb's copy has only in-frame clones and leaves some out. The data hold about 460,000 clones, with 80% to 90% observed a single time. Sequencing was performed on peripheral blood, taken in a trial of Ad26.COV2.S vaccine versus placebo. The receptor set was obtained from a person aged 18-60 years who received the Ad26.COV2.S COVID-19 vaccine or a placebo. Each CDR3 is given with its conserved first and last residue. Each record gives: V gene, clone size, D gene, CDR3 length, J gene, CDR3 protein, CDR3 DNA. D genes are given only for firm matches. Not all rows give a size; the values are once, few, many and, for expanded clones, a class.

>TRBV28|NA|NA|12|TRBJ2-5
CASSLGAPGMYF
TGTGCCAGCAGTTTAGGCGCACCGGGCATGTACTTC
>TRBV6-5|few|NA|16|TRBJ1-3
CASRSRAAFSGNTIYF
TGTGCCAGCCGTTCCCGGGCTGCCTTCTCTGGAAACACCATATATTTT
>TRBV7-2|once|TRBD1|19|TRBJ2-3
CASSAKDRVVPSEPDTQYF
TGTGCCAGCAGCGCCAAGGACAGGGTCGTACCGTCGGAACCGGATACGCAGTATTTT
>TRBV6-5|NA|NA|13|TRBJ2-3
CASRSGSTDTQYF
TGTGCCAGCAGGTCAGGGAGCACAGATACGCAGTATTTT
>TRBV10-2|NA|NA|16|TRBJ1-2
CASSQFQSGPLYGYTF
TGCGCCAGCAGTCAGTTCCAGTCGGGGCCTCTCTATGGCTACACCTTC
>TRBV29-1|few|NA|13|TRBJ2-7
CSARVLATGEQYF
TGCAGCGCCAGGGTCCTCGCCACTGGTGAGCAGTACTTC
>TRBV20-1|NA|NA|11|TRBJ1-6
CSATLTGPLHF
TGCAGTGCTACCCTAACGGGGCCCCTCCACTTT
>TRBV3-1/TRBV3-2|few|NA|15|TRBJ1-3
CASSQPRTSGNTIYF
TGTGCCAGCAGCCAACCCCGGACCTCTGGAAACACCATATATTTT
>TRBV7-3|NA|NA|15|TRBJ2-2
CASSFNLADTGELFF
TGTGCCAGCAGCTTCAACCTAGCTGACACCGGGGAGCTGTTTTTT
>TRBV9|NA|NA|13|TRBJ1-6
CAIPGQINSPLHF
TGTGCCATTCCGGGACAAATTAATTCACCCCTCCACTTT
>TRBV7-9|NA|NA|13|TRBJ2-7
CASSFFGGDEQYF
TGTGCCAGCAGCTTTTTTGGTGGAGACGAGCAGTACTTC
>TRBV7-9|NA|TRBD1|14|TRBJ2-7
CASSVGQGFYEQYF
TGTGCCAGCAGCGTGGGACAGGGTTTTTACGAGCAGTACTTC
>TRBV28|NA|TRBD1|15|TRBJ1-6
CASSPPGGRGSPLHF
TGTGCCAGCAGTCCCCCAGGGGGAAGAGGTTCACCCCTCCACTTT
>TRBV12-3/TRBV12-4|NA|NA|13|TRBJ1-2
CASSFPANYGYTF
TGTGCCAGCAGTTTCCCCGCAAACTATGGCTACACCTTC
>TRBV19|NA|TRBD1|14|TRBJ1-4
CASSIDRDFEKLFF
TGTGCCAGTAGTATCGACAGGGATTTTGAAAAACTGTTTTTT
>TRBV18|NA|NA|14|TRBJ2-5
CASSPGLTQETQYF
TGTGCCAGCTCACCGGGACTGACGCAAGAGACCCAGTACTTC
>TRBV6-1|NA|TRBD2|17|TRBJ2-7
CASSVLRGGQSSYEQYF
TGTGCCAGCAGTGTCCTACGGGGGGGCCAAAGCTCCTACGAGCAGTACTTC
>TRBV5-1|once|TRBD2|15|TRBJ2-5
CASSLEPSGKETQYF
TGCGCCAGCAGCTTGGAACCTAGCGGGAAAGAGACCCAGTACTTC
>TRBV28|NA|TRBD2|16|TRBJ2-2
CASSSGLAGLTGELFF
TGTGCCAGCAGTTCGGGACTAGCGGGGCTCACCGGGGAGCTGTTTTTT
>TRBV28|NA|TRBD2|17|TRBJ2-2
CASSVIQTSGRPGELFF
TGTGCCAGCAGTGTCATCCAAACTAGCGGGAGACCCGGGGAGCTGTTTTTT
>TRBV6-2/TRBV6-3|NA|NA|14|TRBJ1-2
CASSQTGARYGYTF
TGTGCCAGCAGTCAAACGGGGGCGCGGTATGGCTACACCTTC
>TRBV3-1/TRBV3-2|NA|NA|13|TRBJ2-7
CAPQGASHYEQYF
TGTGCCCCTCAAGGGGCTTCTCACTACGAGCAGTACTTC
>TRBV7-9|NA|NA|14|TRBJ2-2
CASSRDTRTGELFF
TGTGCCAGCAGCCGGGACACCCGCACCGGGGAGCTGTTTTTT
>TRBV5-1|few|NA|13|TRBJ2-1
CASSPGQVNEQFF
TGCGCCAGCAGCCCGGGGCAGGTAAACGAGCAGTTCTTC
>TRBV5-6|NA|NA|12|TRBJ1-3
CASSFKRNTIYF
TGTGCCAGCAGCTTTAAGAGAAACACCATATATTTT
>TRBV18|NA|TRBD1|14|TRBJ1-1
CASSPPDRGTEAFF
TGTGCCAGCTCACCACCCGACAGGGGCACTGAAGCTTTCTTT
>TRBV3-1/TRBV3-2|NA|NA|15|TRBJ2-5
CASSLSHLQAETQYF
TGTGCCAGCAGCCTTTCCCACCTACAAGCAGAGACCCAGTACTTC
>TRBV12-3/TRBV12-4|NA|NA|13|TRBJ2-2
CASRGGNTGELFF
TGTGCCAGCAGGGGGGGTAACACCGGGGAGCTGTTTTTT
>TRBV11-1|NA|NA|16|TRBJ2-2
CASSLASGLPTGELFF
TGTGCCAGCAGCTTAGCGTCTGGGCTGCCGACCGGGGAGCTGTTTTTT
>TRBV2|NA|NA|14|TRBJ2-7
CASSAGGYRYEQYF
TGTGCCAGCAGCGCCGGAGGGTACCGCTACGAGCAGTACTTC
>TRBV7-8|NA|NA|17|TRBJ2-5
CASSLSREGPRGETQYF
TGTGCCAGCAGCTTATCAAGGGAGGGCCCCAGGGGGGAGACCCAGTACTTC
>TRBV7-2|NA|NA|15|TRBJ1-6
CASTVESSYNSPLHF
TGTGCCAGCACTGTAGAGAGCTCCTATAATTCACCCCTCCACTTT
>TRBV25-1|few|NA|15|TRBJ1-4
CASSDTGGPDEKLFF
TGTGCCAGCAGTGATACGGGGGGCCCAGATGAAAAACTGTTTTTT
>TRBV7-2|NA|TRBD1|15|TRBJ2-2
CASSLGRQGTGELFF
TGTGCCAGCAGCTTAGGGAGACAGGGCACCGGGGAGCTGTTTTTT
>TRBV7-9|NA|TRBD2|15|TRBJ2-1
CASSLIAGVHNEQFF
TGTGCCAGCAGCTTAATAGCGGGAGTACATAATGAGCAGTTCTTC
>TRBV7-9|NA|NA|14|TRBJ1-6
CASSFPGYNSPLHF
TGTGCCAGCAGCTTCCCGGGCTATAATTCACCCCTCCACTTT
>TRBV11-1|NA|TRBD2|15|TRBJ2-7
CASSRTSGGSYEQYF
TGTGCCAGCAGCCGGACTAGCGGGGGGTCCTACGAGCAGTACTTC
>TRBV6-5|NA|NA|16|TRBJ1-6
CASSYSRQEVGSPLHF
TGTGCCAGCAGTTACTCCCGGCAGGAGGTTGGGTCACCCCTCCACTTT
>TRBV9|NA|NA|12|TRBJ2-1
CASSVAGVEQFF
TGTGCCAGCAGCGTCGCCGGGGTTGAGCAGTTCTTC
>TRBV10-3|NA|NA|14|TRBJ2-2
CAISEGAGTGELFF
TGTGCCATCAGTGAGGGGGCGGGCACCGGGGAGCTGTTTTTT
>TRBV5-6|once|NA|14|TRBJ2-2
CASSKFPNTGELFF
TGTGCCAGCAGCAAGTTCCCGAACACCGGGGAGCTGTTTTTT
>TRBV6-1|NA|TRBD1|16|TRBJ2-7
CASSEALIQGAYEQYF
TGTGCCAGCAGTGAAGCGCTTATCCAGGGGGCCTACGAGCAGTACTTC